The 11 T cell receptor beta chains reported below all come from one sample, sequenced in a study of response to subunit inactivated influenza vaccine. TCRdb processed the RT-PCR reads anew with MiXCR; each CDR3 protein has one entry. The sample has 650,000 to 800,000 distinct CDR3 sequences, over 11% seen once; the top ten hold 5.5% to 7%. Sequenced material: PBMCs from blood, taken less than 15 days before vaccination. The receptors were gathered from a man between 45 and 60 years old who received an inactivated influenza vaccine.

This clonotype was counted at least ten times. The chain has TRBV7-3 and TRBJ2-3; 7 bases are shared with TRBD2. Trimming at V came to 2 bases and at J to 3 bases, leaving 8 bases not matched to a gene. Germline-derived CDR1 and CDR2 are SGHTA and FQGTGA. The CDR3 runs 16 residues. The CDR3 bases are TGTGCCAGCAGCTTAGGGGCGGGAGCCCAGACAGATACGCAGTATTTT. Its translation: CASSLGAGAQTDTQYF.

The V call is TRBV27, the J call TRBJ2-1, with 14 bases aligning to TRBD2. Germline V CDR1 and CDR2: MNHEY, SMNVEV (reference sequence). The CDR3 covers 17 residues. With 5 bases clipped from V and 1 base from J, the junction kept 4 bases outside the gene matches. The CDR3 bases are TGTGCCAGCAGTCCCGGGACTAGCGGGAGTTCCTACAATGAGCAGTTCTTC. This encodes CASSPGTSGSSYNEQFF.

This clonotype has only a few counts. V gene TRBV12-3 or TRBV12-4 combines with J gene TRBJ2-5; no definite D call. The CDR3 runs 14 residues. V dropped 6 bases and J dropped 7 bases, with 18 bases sitting between them. CDR3 sequence reads: CASSPGPLSPTQYF. CDR3 sequence (DNA): TGTGCCAGCAGCCCGGGTCCCCTTTCACCGACCCAGTACTTC.

This clonotype was counted ten times or more. V is TRBV29-1 and J is TRBJ2-3; TRBD2 aligns across 7 bases. Per germline, CDR1 SQVTM and CDR2 ANQGSEA. The ends lost 0 bases at V and 4 bases at J; junction bases unmatched: 7. The CDR3 loop spans 15 amino acids. The CDR3 reads CSVEEWGGSPDTQYF. The DNA of the CDR3 is TGCAGCGTTGAAGAGTGGGGGGGGAGCCCAGATACGCAGTATTTT.

As concerns this clonotype: This may arise from a read error, as a much more abundant clone is one base away. The chain carries TRBV20-1 and TRBJ2-1; 10 nucleotides agree with TRBD2. The CDR3 spans 14 residues. The junction had 4 bases not matched to a gene; V was cut back by 2 bases and J by 6 bases. CDR1 and CDR2 from the germline V gene are DFQATT and SNEGSKA (reference sequence). CDR3 coding DNA: TGCAGTGCTAGACAGCGGGAGGGCCCCAATGAGCAGTTCTTC. It is translated as CSARQREGPNEQFF.

The chain employs TRBV7-9 and TRBJ2-1, with 7 bases identical to TRBD2. Looked up from germline, CDR1 is SEHNR and CDR2 is FQNEAQ (reference sequence). CDR3 length: 14 residues. After removal of 0 bases from V and 10 bases from J, the junction contained 6 bases not matched to a gene. CDR3: CASSLAQSSGEQFF. The CDR3 DNA follows: TGTGCCAGCAGCTTAGCGCAGTCTAGCGGAGAGCAGTTCTTC.

The V call is TRBV11-2, the J call TRBJ2-7; 7 nucleotides line up with TRBD2. CDR1 SGHAT and CDR2 FQNNGV come from the germline V gene. This CDR3 contains 15 residues. After removal of 8 bases from V and 5 bases from J, the junction contained 15 bases not matched to a gene. CDR3 nucleotides: TGTGCCAGCGATTCCTCGTTGGGGGGGGGAAACGAGCAGTACTTC. Its translation is CASDSSLGGGNEQYF. The whole variable domain, remainder taken from reference TRBV11-2 and TRBJ2-7, is EAGVAQSPRYKIIEKRQSVAFWCNPISGHATLYWYQQILGQGPKLLIQFQNNGVVDDSQLPKDRFSAERLKGVDSTLKIQPAKLEDSAVYLCASDSSLGGGNEQYFGPGTRLTVT.

There are a few counts of this clonotype. The J gene is TRBJ1-2, the V gene TRBV6-1; no clear D gene. Trimming pared 6 bases from V and 2 bases from J, leaving 16 bases between. CDR1 is MNHNS and CDR2 is SASEGT in the germline V gene. This CDR3 region has 15 residues. This CDR3 is CASRRELAPNYGYTF. The CDR3 DNA is TGTGCCAGCAGGAGGGAGTTGGCTCCCAACTATGGCTACACCTTC.

In regard to this clonotype: At one end, the junction sequence differs from germline, possibly due to a read error. The V gene is TRBV5-6, the J gene TRBJ2-5; D is uncertain. This CDR3 comprises 13 residues. CDR1 is SGHDT, CDR2 YYEEEE, per germline. The CDR3 reads CARSFAPQRTQYF. CDR3 DNA: TGTGCCAGGAGCTTCGCGCCCCAAAGGACCCAGTACTTC.

This clonotype occurred many times. V gene TRBV6-5 combines with J gene TRBJ2-5; D may be TRBD1 (6 bases). Trimming pared 6 bases from V and 7 bases from J, leaving 12 bases between. Germline V gene data show CDR1 as MNHEY and CDR2 as SVGAGI. CDR3 length: 12 amino acids. The CDR3 DNA follows: TGTGCCAGCAGCCCACCACAGGGGACCCAGTACTTC. Amino acid sequence: CASSPPQGTQYF.

The chain links TRBV9 to TRBJ1-5; D gene ambiguous. V was clipped by 0 bases and J by 6 bases, with 10 bases between them. Germline V gene lookup returns CDR1 SGDLS and CDR2 YYNGEE. The CDR3 is 14 residues long. CDR3 protein: CASSVGEVGQPQHF. CDR3 bases: TGTGCCAGCAGCGTAGGGGAAGTTGGTCAGCCCCAGCATTTT.